What follows describes a single T cell receptor beta chain. The antigen is not known. The data are from a study of T cells expressing NK-cell markers. Looking at the study overall: According to the study, TCR beta repertoires originated from sorted CD3+CD56+NKG2C+, CD3+CD56+NKG2C- and CD3+CD56-NKG2C+ T cells. Regarding the study as a whole: Dominant NKG2C+ clonotypes accounted for roughly 1.0-7.0% of CD8+ T cells in about six donors. The leading position in the CD3+CD56-NKG2C+ fraction of several donors also went to these clonotypes.

TCRdb reprocessed the 5' RACE reads, keeping one entry per CDR3 protein, no DNA. Its listing shows about 170,000 distinct CDR3 sequences. The sequenced sample was blood T cells: a sorted CD56 or NKG2C T cell subset, CD4+ or CD8+ T cells, or bulk PBMC T cells (not recorded which). The sequence derives from a man aged 18 to 69 in good health.

CDR3 sequence reads: CASSLDSLNTEAFF. The rearrangement joins TRBV27 to TRBJ1-1; there is no DNA to check the TCRdb D call of TRBD1. This CDR3 is built from 14 residues. CDR1 MNHEY and CDR2 SMNVEV come from the germline V gene (reference sequence).